This T cell receptor beta chain is drawn from a study of blood T cell repertoires in COVID-19. Profiling relied on immunoSEQ multiplex PCR, and the TCRdb table lists in-frame clones only, not all of them. The data show a few hundred thousand clones, 88% seen once. In its sample, this clone was seen a few times. V lost 5 bases and J 6 bases, leaving 14 bases between the germline ends. Germline CDR1 SGHNT, CDR2 YENEEA. There are 13 residues in the CDR3. Sample: peripheral blood. This clonotype was sampled from a man in his fifties or sixties who had recovered from COVID-19. This chain uses TRBV11-3 with TRBJ2-7; D remains ambiguous. The DNA for the CDR3 is TGTGCCAGCAGCCTTCAATATGGCTCCGAGCAGTACTTC. It yields the protein CASSLQYGSEQYF. The variable domain in full, with the rest retrieved from reference TRBV11-3 and TRBJ2-7, is EAGVVQSPRYKIIEKKQPVAFWCNPISGHNTLYWYLQNLGQGPELLIRYENEEAVDDSQLPKDRFSAERLKGVDSTLKIQPAELGDSAVYLCASSLQYGSEQYFGPGTRLTVT.